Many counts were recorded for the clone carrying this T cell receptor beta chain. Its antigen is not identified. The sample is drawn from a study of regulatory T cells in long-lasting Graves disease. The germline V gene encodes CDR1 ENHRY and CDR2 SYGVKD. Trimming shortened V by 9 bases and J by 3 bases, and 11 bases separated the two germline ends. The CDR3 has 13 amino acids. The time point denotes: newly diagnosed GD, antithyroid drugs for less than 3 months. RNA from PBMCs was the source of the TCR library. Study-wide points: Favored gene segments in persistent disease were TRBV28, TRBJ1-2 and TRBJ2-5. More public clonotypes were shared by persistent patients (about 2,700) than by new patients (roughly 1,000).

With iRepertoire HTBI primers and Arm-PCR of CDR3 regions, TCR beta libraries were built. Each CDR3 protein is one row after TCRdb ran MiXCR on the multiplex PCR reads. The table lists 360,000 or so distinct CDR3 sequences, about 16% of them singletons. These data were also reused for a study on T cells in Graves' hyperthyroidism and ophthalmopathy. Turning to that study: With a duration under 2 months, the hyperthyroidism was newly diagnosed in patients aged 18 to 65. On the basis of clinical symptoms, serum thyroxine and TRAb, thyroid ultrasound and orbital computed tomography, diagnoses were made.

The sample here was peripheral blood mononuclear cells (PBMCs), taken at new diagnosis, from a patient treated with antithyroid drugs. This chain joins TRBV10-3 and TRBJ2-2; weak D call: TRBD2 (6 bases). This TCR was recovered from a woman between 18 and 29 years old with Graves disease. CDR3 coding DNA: TGTGCCATTGTCGGGGGTGACACCGGGGAGCTGTTTTTT. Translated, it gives CAIVGGDTGELFF.